This record concerns one T cell receptor (beta chain) sequence. This clone was recorded only once. No cognate antigen has been identified for it. Qualities for individual bases were not recorded, and no much larger clone is one base off. Inclusive of the bounding cysteine and phenylalanine, the CDR3 is 16 residues long. Only the CDR3 DNA is retained, 48 bases long and in frame from the first base. V is trimmed back by 4 bases and J by 0 bases, and the junction contains 10 bases that no gene match accounts for. Looking up the germline V gene yields CDR1 SGHRS and CDR2 YFSETQ. This specimen comes from a study of Ad26.COV2.S vaccination and SARS-CoV-2 variants (dated by TCRdb to about 2021). Describing the broader study: Donors in the vaccine arm were drawn from COV1001, a multicentre, randomized, double-blind, placebo-controlled phase I-IIa trial testing Ad26.COV2.S in healthy adults. Investigators remained blinded to trial group allocation during experiments and outcome assessment. TCRbeta repertoire sequencing served as the tool for gauging how specific and how broad the SARS-CoV-2-reactive T cell receptors were following Ad26.COV2.S vaccination. Trial participants were randomized into five groups of five, in which low-dose or high-dose Ad26.COV2.S was given once or twice, or placebo was given on both occasions. Dosing of Ad26.COV2.S was intramuscular, at either 5x10^10 or 1x10^11 viral particles, delivered as one shot or as two shots spaced 56 days apart. The TCR-sequenced set comprised about 32 samples: around 20 Ad26.COV2.S vaccine recipients, 5 placebo recipients and 8 SARS-CoV-2 convalescent individuals. What the work shows at the level of the full study, not this receptor alone: The study lacked the statistical power to compare responses across vaccine doses or regimens. After vaccination, spike-specific CD8+ and CD4+ T cell responses were reported to show substantial breadth. Higher spike-specific TCR breadth was observed in Ad26.COV2.S recipients than in placebo recipients (P = 0.0014). Vaccine and placebo recipients had similar non-spike TCR breadth, a finding consistent with the vaccine containing only spike. According to the authors, total T cell responses may have been underestimated by the TCR breadth and depth analyses.

The sample's treatment or condition label is to be understood as: some 20 received Ad26.COV2.S at low or high dose, single or two shots; about 5 received placebo; per-sample allocation not given. For vaccine and placebo recipients, the sequenced repertoires came from samples collected on day 63 after the first injection. In Cohort 1b, around 23 adults aged 18-55 years were enrolled at a single site in Boston, USA, between 29 July and 7 August 2020. Ad26.COV2.S was a replication-incompetent adenovirus type 26 vector expressing a prefusion-stabilized SARS-CoV-2 spike protein from the original Wuhan strain. The immunoSEQ Assay was the method used to sequence TCRbeta CDR3 regions. After extraction, genomic DNA underwent amplification by bias-controlled multiplex PCR, followed by high-throughput sequencing. The original methods were these. Collapsing and filtering of sequences were performed to quantify the absolute abundance of each unique TCRbeta CDR3 region. T cell fraction was estimated by normalization of TCRbeta template counts to usable DNA, with usable DNA being measured through amplification of reference genes present in all nucleated cells. Repertoire TCRs were annotated as SARS-CoV-2-specific when V gene, CDR3 amino acid sequence and J gene were exactly matched to a known reactive TCR set. The reference SARS-CoV-2 TCR set was derived from MIRA and filtered for enrichment in COVID-19-positive ImmuneCODE repertoires, a step that removed public or cross-reactive TCRs. Drawing on the MIRA antigens, annotated TCRs were analysed further at the level of specific ORF or position within ORF. Depth was the summed frequency of annotated unique rearrangements, while breadth was defined as annotated unique rearrangements over total unique productive rearrangements. Two-sided Wilcoxon rank-sum tests were applied when comparing TCR breadth between groups. TCRdb obtained this table from immuneACCESS and retained in-frame rearrangements with V and J assigned. These tables miss some clones; where compared with another copy, unresolved V genes account for less than half of the shortfall, and the remainder is unexplained. V and J calls and clone size are those listed in that table; D and trimming were worked out from the DNA. For this sample there are a few hundred thousand clones; 88% appear just once. The ten largest clones represent about 3.6% of the sample.

The sequence links TRBV5-1 to TRBJ2-7; TRBD1 aligns with 7 central bases. This sample comprised peripheral blood, obtained in a trial of Ad26.COV2.S vaccine versus placebo. The TCR originated in a person aged 18 to 59 who received the Ad26.COV2.S COVID-19 vaccine or a placebo. This receptor carries the CDR3 CASSATGLRRSYEQYF. The DNA sequence is as follows: TGCGCCAGCAGCGCGACAGGGCTCCGCCGCTCCTACGAGCAGTACTTC. The variable domain in full, with residues beyond the CDR3 obtained from the reference TRBV5-1 and TRBJ2-7 genes, is KAGVTQTPRYLIKTRGQQVTLSCSPISGHRSVSWYQQTPGQGLQFLFEYFSETQRNKGNFPGRFSGRQFSNSRSEMNVSTLELGDSALYLCASSATGLRRSYEQYFGPGTRLTVT.